The 2 T cell receptor beta chains reported below all come from one sample, sequenced in a study of T cell responses to AZD1222 COVID-19 vaccine. This table comes from immunoSEQ multiplex PCR, and its TCRdb copy is limited to in-frame clones, with some not included. The sample lists approximately 77,000 clones, 70% to 90% occurring once. The sequenced sample was peripheral blood, obtained 28 days after the second AZD1222 dose. All receptors derive from an adult who received the AZD1222 COVID-19 vaccine.

The chain has TRBV10-3 and TRBJ1-1, with TRBD1 matching 10 bases. The CDR3 covers 13 residues. V lost 11 bases, J lost 5 bases, and 8 bases stayed unmatched. Germline V gene sequence: CDR1 ENHRY, CDR2 SYGVKD. CDR3 DNA: TGTGCCCATCGAGGACAGGGGGTAACTGAAGCTTTCTTT. The encoded protein is CAHRGQGVTEAFF.

The V call is TRBV7-2, the J call TRBJ2-5, with TRBD2 as a possible D gene (6 bases). Trimming shortened V by 3 bases and J by 5 bases, and 10 bases separated the two germline ends. Per germline, CDR1 SGHTA and CDR2 FQGNSA. The CDR3 covers 13 residues. The CDR3 DNA reads as TGTGCCAGCAGCTTGTGGAGGGATGAGACCCAGTACTTC. This codes for CASSLWRDETQYF. Supplemented by reference TRBV7-2 and TRBJ2-5, the full variable domain reads GAGVSQSPSNKVTEKGKDVELRCDPISGHTALYWYRQSLGQGLEFLIYFQGNSAPDKSGLPSDRFSAERTGGSVSTLTIQRTQQEDSAVYLCASSLWRDETQYFGPGTRLLVL.